This T cell receptor (beta chain) was identified during a study of shared clonotypes between healthy human individuals. Overall study findings and caveats: Sample collection involved blood only; tissue repertoires are likely different.

Comments on this clone: Its matching antigen is unknown.

As handled by the study authors: ImmunoSEQ only sent back junction sequences with no quality scores, so filtering was done differently. The repertoire was sequenced with immunoSEQ multiplex PCR; TCRdb's copy has only in-frame clones and lacks some. The V and J calls and clone size are taken from that table; D and trimming were inferred from the DNA. The sample has fewer than 1 million clones; roughly 96% are singletons. This CDR3 is built from 12 residues. Germline values: CDR1 MNHEY, CDR2 SVGAGI. Trimming removed 5 bases at V and 2 bases at J, with 3 bases between. Naive CD8 cells lacked CD45RO, underwent positive selection for CCR7 and left out terminally differentiated effector memory CD45RA+ cells. Everyone who donated was a Caucasian adult who lived in Nashville, Tennessee.

The V call is TRBV6-5, the J call TRBJ2-2; the D is unclear. The material sequenced was naive CD8+ T cells sorted from blood. This receptor was identified in a young man in good health. CDR3 residues: CASSKNTGELFF. CDR3 DNA sequence: TGTGCCAGCAGTAAAAACACCGGGGAGCTGTTTTTT.